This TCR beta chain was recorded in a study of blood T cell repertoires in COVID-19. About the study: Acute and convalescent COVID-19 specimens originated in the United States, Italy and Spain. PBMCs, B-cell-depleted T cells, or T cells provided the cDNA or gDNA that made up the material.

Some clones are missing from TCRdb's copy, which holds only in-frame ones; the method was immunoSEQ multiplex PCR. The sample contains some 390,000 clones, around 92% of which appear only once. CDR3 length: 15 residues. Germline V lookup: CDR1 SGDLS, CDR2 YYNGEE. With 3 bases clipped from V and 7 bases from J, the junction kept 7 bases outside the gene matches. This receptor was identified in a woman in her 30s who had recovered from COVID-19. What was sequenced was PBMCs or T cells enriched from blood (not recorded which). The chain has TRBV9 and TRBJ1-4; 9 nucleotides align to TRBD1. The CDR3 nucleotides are TGTGCCAGCAGCGCCACCGGGACAGGGAGTGAAAAACTGTTTTTT. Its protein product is CASSATGTGSEKLFF. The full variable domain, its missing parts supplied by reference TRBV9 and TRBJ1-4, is DSGVTQTPKHLITATGQRVTLRCSPRSGDLSVYWYQQSLDQGLQFLIQYYNGEERAKGNILERFSAQQFPDLHSELNLSSLELGDSALYFCASSATGTGSEKLFFGSGTQLSVL.